This T cell receptor (beta chain) is from a study of T-cell memory formation after mild COVID-19 (dated by TCRdb to the early 2020s). At the level of the whole study: Most TCR sequence clusters were specific to one of the two donors. T-cell clones expanding and contracting after mild COVID-19 in two donors were tracked by longitudinal TCRalpha and TCRbeta repertoire sequencing. The cohort comprised two young, previously healthy adult volunteers, one female and one male. The paper as a whole reports these results and caveats: Some responding clones were detected in pre-infection memory, suggesting pre-existing cross-reactive memory T cells joined the SARS-CoV-2 response. The study covered only a couple of mild cases, and larger cohorts including severe cases with pre-infection samples were considered necessary. Contracting CD4+ clones turned up mainly in the CM and EM memory subsets, whereas EMRA was where CD8+ clones were enriched. From day 15 to 85, contracting clones showed balanced CD4/CD8 phenotypes, whereas a second wave of clones that expanded from day 15 to 37 leaned towards CD4+. SARS-CoV-2 specificity of the second-wave clones peaking on day 37 was not confirmed.

Ficoll-Paque density gradient centrifugation was the method used to isolate PBMCs. The CDR3 runs 13 amino acids, cysteine and phenylalanine included. The sequence is cut down to CDR3 DNA, 39 bases in frame from base 1. The V end loses 0 bases and the J end loses 7 bases, and a stretch of 8 bases separates them. From a lookup of the germline V gene, CDR1 and CDR2 are SGHRS and YFSETQ. There are a few counts of this clonotype. Its antigen is currently not known. Base qualities are not provided; no much larger clone lies one nucleotide away. TCRdb records Illumina NovaSeq 6000 as the sequencer. TCRalpha and TCRbeta cDNA libraries were constructed by 5'RACE with constant-segment primers, with sample barcodes and unique molecular identifiers being introduced. Trizol reagent was used to extract RNA from every sample. Libraries were amplified in two PCR steps, with a second sample barcode and Illumina TruSeq adapters added in the second step. Sequencing of the libraries was done on an Illumina NovaSeq, producing 2 x 150 bp paired-end reads. For the original study's pipeline: With migec v1.2.7, reads were demultiplexed and then collapsed into UMI-guided consensus sequences. Using mixcr v2.1.11, UMI consensuses were aligned to TRA and TRB V and J templates and then assembled into clonotypes. A clonotype was counted as expanded or contracted only when both edgeR and NoisET called the clonotype significant, with the noise models trained on biological replicates. For edgeR calls, the cutoffs were a false discovery rate-adjusted p below 0.01 and a log2 fold-change threshold of 1. As an exploratory analysis of dynamics, max-normalized trajectories of the 1000 most abundant clonotypes were examined with PCA combined with hierarchical clustering. Each responding clone was given a CD4 or CD8 phenotype based on the CD4+ and CD8+ repertoires, which had been sequenced separately. TCRdb trimmed the raw reads at Q25, called clones with MiXCR and kept productive beta chains. Identical CDR3 protein sequences are pooled into one entry, listed with their most common genes and DNA. V and J calls and clone size were set by TCRdb, not the authors. This sample is represented by around 180,000 distinct CDR3 sequences; around 20% of them were singletons. 3.9% of the sample is in the top ten clones.

Input material: PBMCs or a T cell subset sorted from them (not recorded which). This TCR was sampled from a man aged 18 to 35 who had mild COVID-19 (a few samples of this study predate the infection). The sample titles of this study are shuffled in the database, so cell type and time point are left out; the donor was told from shared clones. The rearranged segments are TRBV5-1 and TRBJ2-1; the D gene remains uncertain. The nucleotide sequence is TGCGCCAGCAGCTTGGGGGCGGTGAATGAGCAGTTCTTC. It is translated as CASSLGAVNEQFF.